The next 27 T cell receptor beta chains were all read from a single sample in a study of blood T cell repertoires in COVID-19. Repertoires were generated with immunoSEQ multiplex PCR, while TCRdb's copy carries only in-frame clones and drops some. This sample yields approximately 230,000 clones, of which 85% to 90% are seen a single time; around 15% belongs to the top ten. Specimen: PBMCs or T cells enriched from blood (not recorded which). Receptors were obtained from a man aged 18 to 29 who had recovered from COVID-19.

This rearrangement joins TRBV24-1 to TRBJ2-3; D may be TRBD2 (5 bases). The CDR3 contains 13 residues. Germline V CDR1 and CDR2: KGHDR, SFDVKD. V was trimmed by 5 bases and J by 5 bases, leaving 10 bases between them. The CDR3 here is CATSGPEGDTQYF. The DNA of the CDR3 is TGTGCCACCAGTGGTCCCGAGGGAGATACGCAGTATTTT.

The sample holds a few counts of this clone. The chain links TRBV6-2 or TRBV6-3 to TRBJ2-2; 7 bases fit TRBD2. The J segment lost 1 base and the V segment lost 2 bases, leaving 7 bases of the junction unmatched. The CDR3 runs 17 residues. CDR1 is MNHEY, CDR2 SVGEGT, per germline. The CDR3 nucleotides read TGTGCCAGCAGTTACGGGCGGGAGACCCAGAACACCGGGGAGCTGTTTTTT. Translating gives CASSYGRETQNTGELFF.

This sequence joins TRBV20-1 and TRBJ2-7; possible D gene TRBD1, 5 bases. Germline lookup yields CDR1 DFQATT and CDR2 SNEGSKA (reference sequence). CDR3 length: 16 residues. The V and J ends lost 3 bases and 1 base respectively, with 19 bases between them. The DNA of the CDR3 is TGCAGTGCTAGTGACCTGGGGCTCCTGGGTTCCTACGAGCAGTACTTC. This encodes CSASDLGLLGSYEQYF.

CDR3 sequence (DNA): TGTGCCAGCAGCTTAGGGGCCTTAAGCACAGATACGCAGTATTTT. This sequence encodes CASSLGALSTDTQYF. This sequence joins TRBV7-8 and TRBJ2-3; unclear D gene. The CDR3 loop spans 15 amino acids. V shed 1 base and J shed 0 bases, with 8 bases lying between them. Per germline, CDR1 SGHVS and CDR2 FQNEAQ.

This rearrangement joins TRBV5-6 to TRBJ2-7; TRBD2 agrees at 8 bases. Per germline, CDR1 SGHDT and CDR2 YYEEEE. V dropped 1 base and J dropped 4; count of bases not matched to a gene: 16. This CDR3 region has 18 residues. The CDR3 nucleotides read TGTGCCAGCAGCTTGTGGGGAGGGTCGGGAGGGCCTCAGTACGAGCAGTACTTC. Protein: CASSLWGGSGGPQYEQYF.

The chain has TRBV5-6 and TRBJ1-3; 9 positions agree with TRBD1. This CDR3 spans 13 amino acids. CDR1 is SGHDT, CDR2 YYEEEE, per germline. J was trimmed by 9 bases and V by 4 bases; bases with no gene match: 5. The CDR3 spells CASSLRQGGTIYF. The DNA for the CDR3 is TGTGCCAGCAGCCTACGACAGGGGGGCACCATATATTTT.

As DNA, the CDR3 is TGTGCCAGCAGTCCGCCTCAGGGGGGATCCTATAATTCACCCCTCCACTTT. This gives the protein CASSPPQGGSYNSPLHF. The chain recombines TRBV27 with TRBJ1-6; 7 nucleotides line up with TRBD1. The CDR3 runs 17 residues. Germline-derived CDR1 and CDR2 are MNHEY and SMNVEV (reference sequence). Unmatched junction bases numbered 8, after V lost 5 bases and J lost 1 base.

This rearrangement joins TRBV3-1 (or the pseudogene TRBV3-2) to TRBJ2-5; the match to TRBD2 covers 9 bases. The germline V gene encodes CDR1 LGHDT and CDR2 YNNKEL (reference sequence). The J segment lost 1 base and the V segment lost 3 bases, leaving 6 bases of the junction unmatched. The CDR3 has 16 amino acids. The CDR3 here is CASSQSASGAQETQYF. The CDR3 DNA reads TGTGCCAGCAGCCAGAGCGCTAGCGGGGCCCAAGAGACCCAGTACTTC.

The chain couples TRBV10-1 to TRBJ2-2; D not resolved. The germline gives CDR1 WNHNN, CDR2 SYGVQD (reference sequence). The ends were cut back, 3 bases at V and 7 bases at J, with 9 bases in the middle. The CDR3 has 13 amino acids. This CDR3 is CASSDRAGGELFF. CDR3 DNA: TGCGCCAGCAGTGATCGAGCAGGCGGGGAGCTGTTTTTT.

V usage is TRBV21-1 and J usage is TRBJ1-6; TRBD1, as called in the table, went unchecked against the DNA. TRBV21-1 is assigned pseudogene status. There are 16 residues in the CDR3. The CDR3, as DNA: TGTGCCAGCAGCAAACGACACAGGGGGCCTAATTCACCCCTCCACTTT. As protein: CASSKRHRGPNSPLHF.

This clone was observed once. The chain couples TRBV5-5 to TRBJ2-3, with 10 bases that match TRBD2. The CDR3 has 15 amino acids. The ends lost 0 bases at V and 3 bases at J; junction bases unmatched: 1. Germline CDR1 reads SGHKS; CDR2 reads YYEKEE (reference sequence). CDR3 sequence reads: CASSLGTSGTDTQYF. CDR3 DNA: TGTGCCAGCAGCTTGGGGACTAGCGGTACAGATACGCAGTATTTT.

The CDR3 reads CAGNQGAPGTGELFF. CDR3 sequence (DNA): TGTGCCGGAAACCAGGGGGCTCCGGGCACCGGGGAGCTGTTTTTT. The chain recombines TRBV5-6 with TRBJ2-2; 8 nucleotides align to TRBD1. J gave up 4 bases and V 10 bases, and 12 bases lay outside the gene matches. The CDR3 has 15 amino acids. Germline V gene data show CDR1 as SGHDT and CDR2 as YYEEEE. Full variable domain (missing parts from reference TRBV5-6 and TRBJ2-2): DAGVTQSPTHLIKTRGQQVTLRCSPKSGHDTVSWYQQALGQGPQFIFQYYEEEERQRGNFPDRFSGHQFPNYSSELNVNALLLGDSALYLCAGNQGAPGTGELFFGEGSRLTVL.

The chain has TRBV27 and TRBJ2-2; D gene unclear. Per germline, CDR1 MNHEY and CDR2 SMNVEV (reference sequence). The CDR3 sequence is 15 residues long. With 5 bases removed from V and 5 bases from J, the gap between germline ends came to 15 bases. The CDR3 is CASSPTTARTGELFF. The CDR3 region has the DNA TGTGCCAGCAGTCCCACTACTGCGCGAACCGGGGAGCTGTTTTTT.

In this sample, this clone turned up once. The J gene is TRBJ2-5, the V gene TRBV10-2, with 7 bases fitting TRBD2. The CDR3 has 12 amino acids. The trim removed 5 bases at V and 5 bases at J, leaving 2 bases unmatched. Germline V gene lookup returns CDR1 WSHSY and CDR2 SAAADI. The CDR3 spells CASSTSDETQYF. DNA of the CDR3: TGCGCCAGCAGTACTAGCGATGAGACCCAGTACTTC.

The J gene is TRBJ2-6, the V gene TRBV29-1, with 9 bases aligning to TRBD1. The CDR3 totals 14 residues. Germline-derived CDR1 and CDR2 are SQVTM and ANQGSEA. Trimming took 6 bases from V and 4 from J; bases not matched to a gene: 4. The CDR3 DNA follows: TGCAGCGTAACAGGGGGCGCCGGGGCCAACGTCCTGACTTTC. Translated: CSVTGGAGANVLTF.

This clone has more than one count but fewer than ten. This chain uses TRBV28 with TRBJ2-7, with D uncertain. CDR1 is MDHEN, CDR2 SYDVKM, per germline. Deletions cut 4 bases from V and 2 bases from J, with 15 bases between. There are 15 residues in the CDR3. The CDR3 nucleotides are TGTGCCAGCAGTTCCCCCGCCTTAGTCCCCTACGAGCAGTACTTC. The encoded protein is CASSSPALVPYEQYF.

The chain joins TRBV5-6 to TRBJ1-2; possible D gene TRBD1, 6 bases. CDR3 length: 13 amino acids. Germline assignment: CDR1 SGHDT and CDR2 YYEEEE. With 7 bases removed from V and 7 bases from J, the gap between germline ends came to 17 bases. The CDR3 sequence: CASSPGGALGYTF. The CDR3 DNA reads TGTGCCAGCTCCCCGGGGGGGGCGCTTGGCTACACCTTC.

The chain employs TRBV6-5 and TRBJ1-5; a possible D gene is TRBD1 (5 bases). Trimming pared 2 bases from V and 8 bases from J, leaving 10 bases between. The CDR3 totals 13 residues. Germline lookup yields CDR1 MNHEY and CDR2 SVGAGI. For the CDR3, the DNA is TGTGCCAGCAGTTACCAGGGCCGGGAGCCCCAGCATTTT. This sequence encodes CASSYQGREPQHF.

This rearrangement joins TRBV6-4 to TRBJ1-5; D remains ambiguous. Germline assignment: CDR1 MRHNA and CDR2 SNTAGT. The CDR3 is 14 residues long. Trimming took 6 bases from V and 5 from J, leaving 14 bases between them. The CDR3 region is CASRETAGDQPQHF. The CDR3 nucleotides are TGTGCCAGCAGGGAGACCGCCGGGGATCAGCCCCAGCATTTT.

DNA for the CDR3: TGCGCCAGCAGCCCATCCCGTGAAGGGGGTTACGAGCAGTACTTC. Amino acids: CASSPSREGGYEQYF. This chain joins TRBV4-1 and TRBJ2-7; a weak D match, TRBD1 (6 bases). V lost 4 bases, J lost 4 bases, and 17 bases lay in between. Per the germline V gene, CDR1 is MGHRA and CDR2 is YSYEKL. The CDR3 is 15 residues long.

The gene calls are TRBV27 and TRBJ2-3, with D tentatively TRBD2 (5 bases). CDR1 is MNHEY, CDR2 SMNVEV, per germline (reference sequence). This CDR3 has 14 amino acids. V was clipped by 3 bases and J by 2 bases, with 9 bases between them. The CDR3 bases are TGTGCCAGCAGTTTGTTGGGAGTCACAGATACGCAGTATTTT. Protein sequence: CASSLLGVTDTQYF.

The chain carries TRBV3-1 (or the pseudogene TRBV3-2) and TRBJ2-1; 7 bases match TRBD2. Unmatched junction bases numbered 10, after V lost 1 base and J lost 7 bases. The CDR3 spans 16 residues. Germline V gene data show CDR1 as LGHDT and CDR2 as YNNKEL (reference sequence). The CDR3 DNA reads TGTGCCAGCAGCCAAGTCCCGGCTAGCGGTTGGAATGAGCAGTTCTTC. This encodes CASSQVPASGWNEQFF.

V and J are TRBV11-2 and TRBJ2-1, with 8 bases aligning to TRBD2. The V gene's germline CDR1 is SGHAT and CDR2 FQNNGV. After removal of 3 bases from V and 2 bases from J, the junction contained 3 bases not matched to a gene. The CDR3 sequence is 15 residues long. The CDR3 is CASSFSSGPYNEQFF. The CDR3 nucleotides are TGTGCCAGCAGCTTTTCTAGCGGGCCCTACAATGAGCAGTTCTTC.

V usage is TRBV30 and J usage is TRBJ2-3, with TRBD1 matching over 8 bases. The CDR3 is 17 amino acids. The ends lost 3 bases at V and 3 bases at J; junction bases unmatched: 14. From germline, CDR1 is GTSNPN and CDR2 SVGIG (reference sequence). Written as DNA, the CDR3 is TGTGCCTGGAGCGCCATGGGCAGGGGGCGTCGGACAGATACGCAGTATTTT. Translating it yields CAWSAMGRGRRTDTQYF.

The chain has TRBV5-6 and TRBJ1-2; 8 bases agree with TRBD1. Unmatched junction bases numbered 4, after V lost 0 bases and J lost 6 bases. In germline, CDR1 is SGHDT, CDR2 YYEEEE. CDR3 length: 14 residues. The chain's CDR3 is CASSLVQGAHGYTF. The CDR3 DNA reads as TGTGCCAGCAGCTTGGTCCAGGGGGCCCATGGCTACACCTTC.

The count of this clone is one. The chain couples TRBV2 to TRBJ2-5; 11 bases map to TRBD2. Germline V gene data show CDR1 as SNHLY and CDR2 as FYNNEI. V shed 8 bases and J 4 bases; nucleotides not matched to a gene: 6. There are 14 residues in the CDR3. The CDR3 nucleotides are TGTGCCAGCCGGTGGCTAGCGGGAGGAGAGACCCAGTACTTC. Amino acid sequence: CASRWLAGGETQYF. The complete variable domain, with remaining parts taken from reference TRBV2 and TRBJ2-5, reads EPEVTQTPSHQVTQMGQEVILRCVPISNHLYFYWYRQILGQKVEFLVSFYNNEISEKSEIFDDQFSVERPDGSNFTLKIRSTKLEDSAMYFCASRWLAGGETQYFGPGTRLLVL.

V gene TRBV6-5 combines with J gene TRBJ2-7; 9 bases align to TRBD1. V shed 6 bases, J shed 7 bases, and the junction held 10 bases outside the gene matches. This CDR3 is built from 14 residues. Germline lookup yields CDR1 MNHEY and CDR2 SVGAGI. As DNA, the CDR3 is TGTGCCAGCAGGCACACAGGGGGCGGTGGGGAGCAGTACTTC. It encodes CASRHTGGGGEQYF.